These T cell receptor beta chains were read from a single sample in a study of cytomegalovirus exposure and HLA in healthy donors. Assay used: immunoSEQ multiplex PCR; TCRdb lists only in-frame clones, some missing. Altogether about 130,000 clones are present, 76% being singletons, with the ten largest covering 2.5% to 4%. The specimen sequenced was PBMCs. The receptors derive from a man aged 40-50 years in good health and CMV-seronegative. The CDR3 runs from the conserved cysteine through the conserved F or W. The D gene is left open where the match is weak. Not every row has a clone size; where given, it reads once, few, many or a size class.

j_call clone_size d_call v_call cdr3_nt cdr3_aa
TRBJ2-1 . . TRBV5-1 TGCGCCAGCAGTTGGGGGCTCCCAGGCTACAATGAGCAGTTCTTC CASSWGLPGYNEQFF
TRBJ1-5 . . TRBV5-6 TGTGCCAGCAGCTTAGGGGAAGGTTATCAGCCCCAGCATTTT CASSLGEGYQPQHF
TRBJ2-1 . . TRBV19 TGTGCCAGTAGTATAGGTGGCCCAACGGGCTACAATGAGCAGTTCTTC CASSIGGPTGYNEQFF
TRBJ2-7 once . TRBV30 TGTGCCTGGAGTGTGGGCGCGGGCGGTGCAGACGAGCAGTACTTC CAWSVGAGGADEQYF
TRBJ1-1 . TRBD1 TRBV19 TGTGCCAGTAGTATGGGGGAACAGGGGTACACTGAAGCTTTCTTT CASSMGEQGYTEAFF
TRBJ2-5 few TRBD2 TRBV9 TGTGCCAGCAGCGTACCGGGACTAGCGGGAGTGGGAGAGACCCAGTACTTC CASSVPGLAGVGETQYF
TRBJ2-3 . TRBD2 TRBV11-3 TGTGCCAGCAGCCCGGGACTAGCGGGAGGAACAGATACGCAGTATTTT CASSPGLAGGTDTQYF
TRBJ1-1 . . TRBV6-1 TGTGCCAGCAACCGGGAGATGAACACTGAAGCTTTCTTT CASNREMNTEAFF
TRBJ1-1 . TRBD1 TRBV30 TGTGCCTGGAGGGAGACAGGGAGGCGCACTGAAGCTTTCTTT CAWRETGRRTEAFF
TRBJ2-1 . TRBD2 TRBV7-8 TGTGCCAGCAGCTCCACCGGGACTAGCGGGAGGCGCCTCTACAATGAGCAGTTCTTC CASSSTGTSGRRLYNEQFF
TRBJ2-7 . TRBD1 TRBV6-5 TGTGCCAGCAAATACAGGGGCTACCTCTCCTACGAGCAGTACTTC CASKYRGYLSYEQYF
TRBJ1-5 once . TRBV29-1 TGCAGCGTCGGAGGGAATCAGCCCCAGCATTTT CSVGGNQPQHF
TRBJ2-4 . TRBD1 TRBV27 TGTGCCAGCAGATCGGGACAGGGAAACATTCAGTACTTC CASRSGQGNIQYF
TRBJ1-2 . TRBD1 TRBV19 TGTGCCACAGAGACAGGGGGCACCTATGGCTACACCTTC CATETGGTYGYTF
TRBJ2-2 . TRBD1 TRBV4-1 TGCGCCAGCAGCCGACAGGGGTTCACCGGGGAGCTGTTTTTT CASSRQGFTGELFF
TRBJ2-7 . TRBD1 TRBV4-1 TGCGCCAGCAGCCAAGGGGACAGGGGGCGGATCGACGAGCAGTACTTC CASSQGDRGRIDEQYF
TRBJ2-3 . TRBD1 TRBV7-9 TGTGCCAGCAGCGAACAGGGGGCCGGCACAGATACGCAGTATTTT CASSEQGAGTDTQYF
TRBJ2-7 . TRBD1 TRBV19 TGTGCCAGTAGTTCGGACAGGGGTTTCTACGAGCAGTACTTC CASSSDRGFYEQYF
TRBJ1-1 . . TRBV4-3 TGCGCCAGCAGCGCTTCTACAGGGAGGGGCACTGAAGCTTTCTTT CASSASTGRGTEAFF
TRBJ1-4 . . TRBV5-6 TGTGCCAGCAGCTTGGCCGCGTTGCCGGGAAGGGAAAAACTGTTTTTT CASSLAALPGREKLFF
TRBJ2-7 . TRBD2 TRBV27 TGTGCCAGCAGTTCTTACACTAGCGGGAGTTCCTACGAGCAGTACTTC CASSSYTSGSSYEQYF
TRBJ2-5 . TRBD2 TRBV27 TGTGCCAGCAGTTGGAGCGCCATGACTAGCCCGGGGGAGGAGACCCAGTACTTC CASSWSAMTSPGEETQYF
TRBJ2-7 . TRBD1 TRBV5-1 TGCGCCAGCAGCTTGTCGGGACAGGTGATGTCCTACGAGCAGTACTTC CASSLSGQVMSYEQYF
TRBJ2-5 . . TRBV5-6 TGTGCCAGCAGCAACACTCCGGGTCAAGAGACCCAGTACTTC CASSNTPGQETQYF
TRBJ1-3 . . TRBV19 TGTGCCAGTAGTCCAGGGGCCTCTGGAAACACCATATATTTT CASSPGASGNTIYF
TRBJ2-7 . TRBD1 TRBV13 TGTGCCAGCAGCCACGGGACAGGGGGCGACGAGCAGTACTTC CASSHGTGGDEQYF
TRBJ1-4 once TRBD1 TRBV2 TGTGCCAGCAGTCTGCCGGGACAGCATGAAAAACTGTTTTTT CASSLPGQHEKLFF
TRBJ2-6 few . TRBV4-2 TGTGCCAGCAGCACCCGGGGCTCTGGGGCCAACGTCCTGACTTTC CASSTRGSGANVLTF
TRBJ2-2 . . TRBV18 TGTGCCAGCTCAATGACAGGAGTCACCGGGGAGCTGTTTTTT CASSMTGVTGELFF
TRBJ2-3 . TRBD2 TRBV5-6 TGTGCCAGCAGCTGGAGTAGGCGGGGGGACACAGATACGCAGTATTTT CASSWSRRGDTDTQYF
TRBJ1-1 . . TRBV5-1 TGCGCCAGCAGATCCGGTGCGGGTACTGAAGCTTTCTTT CASRSGAGTEAFF
TRBJ1-2 . . TRBV20-1 TGCAGTGCTAGAGGGTTAGATGGCTACACCTTC CSARGLDGYTF
TRBJ1-2 . . TRBV28 TGTGCCAGCACCGTAAACAGTCTTAAGGACTATGGCTACACCTTC CASTVNSLKDYGYTF
TRBJ2-2 . . TRBV2 TGTGCCAGCAGTGTCGGCGGGACCGGGGAGCTGTTTTTT CASSVGGTGELFF
TRBJ2-2 few . TRBV5-6 TGTGCCAGCAGCCCCTATTTCGACAGTGCGAACACCGGGGAGCTGTTTTTT CASSPYFDSANTGELFF
TRBJ2-3 once TRBD1 TRBV28 TGTGCCAGCAGTCCAACCGGGACAGGGGGCCAATATACGCAGTATTTT CASSPTGTGGQYTQYF
TRBJ2-5 . . TRBV4-1 TGCGCCAGCAGCCAAGATGTCGGTCAGACCCAGTACTTC CASSQDVGQTQYF
TRBJ2-1 . . TRBV5-4 TGTGCCAGCAGCTTGGGCGGGACCAGCTACAATGAGCAGTTCTTC CASSLGGTSYNEQFF
TRBJ2-7 . TRBD1 TRBV7-8 TGTGCCAGCAGCTTGGGGACAGGGGGTACTTTCACCTCCTACGAGCAGTACTTC CASSLGTGGTFTSYEQYF
TRBJ2-3 . . TRBV6-5 TGTGCCAGCAGTTACACCCTCTACACAGATACGCAGTATTTT CASSYTLYTDTQYF
TRBJ2-3 once . TRBV5-1 TGCGCCAGCAGCGCAGCCCCGGGGGTAGATACGCAGTATTTT CASSAAPGVDTQYF
TRBJ2-5 . . TRBV7-8 TGTGCCAGCAGCCCGGGGGGCCCAGAGACCCAGTACTTC CASSPGGPETQYF
TRBJ2-7 . TRBD1 TRBV30 TGTGCCTGGAGTGTGGGGCAGGGGGCGATCAACGAGCAGTACTTC CAWSVGQGAINEQYF
TRBJ2-1 . TRBD2 TRBV7-2 TGTGCCAGCAGCCCCGAGCGGGACGGGGAGCAGTTCTTC CASSPERDGEQFF
TRBJ2-3 once TRBD2 TRBV10-3 TGTGCCACCGTCACTAGCGGGACTGCAGATACGCAGTATTTT CATVTSGTADTQYF
TRBJ2-5 . . TRBV6-1 TGTGCCAGCAGTGTTTCCTCGGGGTCTATTGGGCGGGAGACCCAGTACTTC CASSVSSGSIGRETQYF
TRBJ2-7 . . TRBV7-2 TGTGCCAGCAGCTCAGGAGGTATGTTTGCCTACGAGCAGTACTTC CASSSGGMFAYEQYF
TRBJ2-2 few . TRBV19 TGTGCCAGTAGTCCCAGGGCCGGGGAGCTGTTTTTT CASSPRAGELFF
TRBJ2-5 . . TRBV19 TGTGCCAGTAGTCCGCAGACAGTAGAGACCCAGTACTTC CASSPQTVETQYF
TRBJ2-3 . TRBD1 TRBV5-4 TGTGCCAGCAGCTCCGTAAGGACAGGAGGCACAGATACGCAGTATTTT CASSSVRTGGTDTQYF
TRBJ2-3 . TRBD1 TRBV18 TGTGCCAGCCAAGAAATTCCGGGACAGGCAGCAGATACGCAGTATTTT CASQEIPGQAADTQYF
TRBJ2-1 . TRBD2 TRBV6-5 TGTGCCAGCAGTTACCTGGGACTAGCGGTTGGCAATGAGCAGTTCTTC CASSYLGLAVGNEQFF
TRBJ2-7 . TRBD1 TRBV5-1 TGCGCCAGCAGACGGACAGGGAACTCCTACGAGCAGTACTTC CASRRTGNSYEQYF
TRBJ2-7 . . TRBV10-1 TGCGCCAGCACCCCCTCACCGGAGCGGGCCCCCTACGAGCAGTACTTC CASTPSPERAPYEQYF
TRBJ2-2 . . TRBV7-3 TGTGCCAGCAGCTATCGGGGGACTGAAAACACCGGGGAGCTGTTTTTT CASSYRGTENTGELFF